The TCR beta chain described here comes from a study of T cells after yellow fever vaccination. Study information: Libraries from low-cell-number fractions were prepared with the SMART-Seq v4 Ultra Low Input RNA kit. Regarding the study as a whole: There was a small share of clonotypes that showed up in both the CD4 and CD8 compartments. Reappearance after the booster was seen for most primary-vaccination clones, at 95% to 97% CD4 and less than 90% CD8.

Germline CDR1 is MNHEY and CDR2 is SVGAGI. This CDR3 has 13 amino acids. Trimming pared 4 bases from V and 4 bases from J, leaving 10 bases between. Synthesis of TCR cDNA relied on 5'RACE template switching, which attached a universal primer site and UMIs. MiXCR, run by TCRdb on the 5' RACE reads, gives a single entry per CDR3 protein. The sample holds a few hundred thousand distinct CDR3 sequences; about 17% are singletons and the top ten take around 15%. A remark on this clonotype: The target antigen is unknown.

This clonotype originated in a young man who received the YFV17D yellow fever vaccine. The input for sequencing was PBMCs, taken 5 to 6 days after the first yellow fever vaccination. V is TRBV6-5 and J is TRBJ1-2; no reliable D call. The CDR3: CASSSIGFYGYTF. The CDR3 nucleotides are TGTGCCAGCAGTTCGATCGGCTTCTATGGCTACACCTTC.